This record looks at one T cell receptor (beta chain) sequence and its context. One end of the junction fails to match germline, which may point to a read error. Ahead of thyroid surgery, no patient had received treatment of any kind. Looked up from germline, CDR1 is SGDLS and CDR2 is YYNGEE. This CDR3 has 15 amino acids. These data come from a study of metastatic and nonmetastatic thyroid tumors. With MiXCR, TCRdb called clones anew from the PCR reads. The table records tens of thousands of clones, approximately 4% of them present only once. This rearrangement joins TRBV9 to TRBJ2-5; perhaps D is TRBD1 or TRBD2 (5 bases each). Sequencing input: blood. This clonotype was obtained from a female donor with papillary thyroid cancer or a benign thyroid nodule (not recorded which). Some clones in this sample may be carry-over from other donors' samples. CDR3 DNA: TGTGCCAGCATCGTAAGTGAGGGGAGCCAAGAGACCCAGTACTTC. Protein: CASIVSEGSQETQYF.